Included here is one TCR beta chain sequence, with context. Its antigen is still unknown. The data derive from a study of T cells in localized non-small cell lung cancer. Germline lookup yields CDR1 MRHNA and CDR2 SNTAGT. V lost 0 bases to trimming and J lost 7 bases, with 3 bases between them. The CDR3 is made up of 12 amino acids. The study's findings and limits: Longer overall survival accompanied higher blood T cell density. Because sequencing included only one region (of the tumor), heterogeneity remains possible. Within adjacent lung there appeared a median approximately 59 of the top 100 tumor clones.

Libraries were prepared by immunoSEQ multiplex PCR; TCRdb keeps only in-frame clonotypes and omits some of them. The sample includes fewer than 20,000 clones, 70% to 90% of them seen just once. Sequencing was performed on peripheral blood, taken before any cancer treatment. The sequence was obtained from a male donor older than 55 with stage I lung adenocarcinoma. The chain uses TRBV6-4 and TRBJ1-4; no clear D gene. CDR3: CASSDSIEKLFF. The CDR3 bases are TGTGCCAGCAGTGACTCGATTGAAAAACTGTTTTTT.